Reported below is one T cell receptor (beta chain). The record originates from a study of T-cell reconstitution after alpha-beta-depleted transplantation in children. Per germline, CDR1 SGHTA and CDR2 FQGNSA. This CDR3 is built from 14 residues. V lost 5 bases to trimming and J lost 1 base, with 11 bases between them. Unique molecular identifiers were incorporated into the prepared TCRbeta library. TCRdb redid the calling of the PCR reads with MiXCR, one entry per CDR3 protein. Of 450,000 to 600,000 distinct CDR3 sequences detected, about 33% appear once; the ten largest clones hold around 2.3%. The TCR was taken from a human donor who donated a stem cell graft to a child with aplastic anemia. The gene calls are TRBV7-2 and TRBJ2-5; D may be TRBD1 (6 bases). Sample: PBMCs from the stem cell graft donor, taken from the stem cell graft. The chain's CDR3 is CASSMRQAQETQYF. The CDR3 DNA is TGTGCCAGCAGCATGAGACAGGCCCAAGAGACCCAGTACTTC.